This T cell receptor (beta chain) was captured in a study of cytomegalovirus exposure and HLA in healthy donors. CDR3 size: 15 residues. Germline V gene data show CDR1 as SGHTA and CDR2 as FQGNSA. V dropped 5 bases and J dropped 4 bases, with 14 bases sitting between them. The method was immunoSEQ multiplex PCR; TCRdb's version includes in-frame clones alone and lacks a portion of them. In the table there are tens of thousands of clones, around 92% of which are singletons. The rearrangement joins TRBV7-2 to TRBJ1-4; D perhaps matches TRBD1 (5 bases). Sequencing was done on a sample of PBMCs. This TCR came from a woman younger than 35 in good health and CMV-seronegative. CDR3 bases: TGTGCCAGCAGCGTCGACGGGGGTATTAATGAAAAACTGTTTTTT. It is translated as CASSVDGGINEKLFF.